This TCR beta chain was identified in a study of blood T cell repertoires in COVID-19. About the study: The cDNA or gDNA used as material had been derived from T cells, B-cell-depleted T cells, or PBMCs.

The authors' processing: By means of reference gene primer amplification, nucleated cell counts were estimated. Clones were read by immunoSEQ multiplex PCR, and TCRdb kept only the in-frame ones, dropping some. The V and J calls and clone size come from that table; D and trimming were worked out from the DNA. The sample has under 350,000 clones; about 89% are singletons. Germline V lookup: CDR1 SNHLY, CDR2 FYNNEI. The CDR3 sequence is 12 residues long. Trimming stripped 5 bases from V and 5 bases from J, with 9 bases between. This clone was seen just once. The specimen was peripheral blood. This receptor was obtained from a man in his forties with acute or convalescent COVID-19. The chain carries TRBV2 and TRBJ1-2; unclear D gene. The CDR3 nucleotides read TGTGCCAGCAGTTCCGAGTGGTATGGCTACACCTTC. It encodes CASSSEWYGYTF.